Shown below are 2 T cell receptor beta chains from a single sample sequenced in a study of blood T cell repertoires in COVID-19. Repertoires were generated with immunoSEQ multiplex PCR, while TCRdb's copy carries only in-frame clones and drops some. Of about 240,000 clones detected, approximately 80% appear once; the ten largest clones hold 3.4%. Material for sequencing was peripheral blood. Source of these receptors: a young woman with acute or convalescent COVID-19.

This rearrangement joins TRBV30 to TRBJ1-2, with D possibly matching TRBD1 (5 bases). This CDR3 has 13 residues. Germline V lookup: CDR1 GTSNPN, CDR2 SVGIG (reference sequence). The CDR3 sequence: CGLWGRATIGYTF. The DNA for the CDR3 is TGTGGCCTGTGGGGCAGGGCCACTATCGGCTACACCTTC.

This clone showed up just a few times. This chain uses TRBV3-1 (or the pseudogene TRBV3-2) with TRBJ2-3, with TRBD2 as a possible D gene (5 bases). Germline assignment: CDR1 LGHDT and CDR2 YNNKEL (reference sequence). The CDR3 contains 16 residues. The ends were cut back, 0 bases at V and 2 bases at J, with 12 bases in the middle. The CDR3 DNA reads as TGTGCCAGCAGCCAAGAGGACGGGATAAACACAGATACGCAGTATTTT. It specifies CASSQEDGINTDTQYF.